Following are 5 T cell receptor beta chains from one sample sequenced in a study of CD8 T cells in Susac syndrome. RNA totalling roughly 0.45 to 1 ug underwent reverse transcription with random hexamers. One entry per CDR3 protein, called by TCRdb with MiXCR from the immunoSEQ multiplex PCR reads. The data show hundreds of thousands of distinct CDR3 sequences, approximately 95% seen once. Sequenced input: CD4+ T cells from PBMCs. Source of these receptors: a human donor with multiple sclerosis.

The chain employs TRBV20-1 and TRBJ2-5; 8 bases are a match to TRBD2. Trimming removed 8 bases from V and 1 base from J; junction bases left unmatched: 9. Germline-derived CDR1 and CDR2 are DFQATT and SNEGSKA (reference sequence). There are 14 residues in the CDR3. In DNA, the CDR3 is TGCAGTAGTATAGCGGGGATGCTCCAAGAGACCCAGTACTTC. Translation: CSSIAGMLQETQYF.

This chain links TRBV27 with TRBJ2-7, with D unresolved. Trimming stripped 5 bases from V and 10 bases from J, with 18 bases between. Per germline, CDR1 MNHEY and CDR2 SMNVEV (reference sequence). This CDR3 contains 13 residues. CDR3 bases: TGTGCCAGCAGTCTCACGGGCTCCCCGGAACAGTACTTC. Its protein is CASSLTGSPEQYF.

This chain connects TRBV20-1 to TRBJ2-1; either TRBD1 or TRBD2 may fit D (5 bases each). This CDR3 has 13 amino acids. Between the trimmed V and J ends, which lost 3 bases and 10 bases, there was a span of 16 bases. Germline V gene lookup returns CDR1 DFQATT and CDR2 SNEGSKA (reference sequence). This chain's CDR3 is CSASGASLGEQFF. Written as DNA, the CDR3 is TGCAGTGCTAGCGGGGCTTCGTTGGGAGAGCAGTTCTTC.

This clonotype showed up just a few times. J is TRBJ2-3 and V is TRBV29-1; D is undetermined. Looked up from germline, CDR1 is SQVTM and CDR2 is ANQGSEA. The V gene lost 4 bases and the J gene lost 3 bases, with 2 bases spanning the gap. This CDR3 contains 10 residues. CDR3 sequence reads: CSVATDTQYF. The CDR3 coding sequence is TGCAGCGTTGCTACAGATACGCAGTATTTT.

V gene TRBV6-6 combines with J gene TRBJ2-7; D is uncertain. The CDR3 contains 15 residues. V was pared by 6 bases and J by 4 bases, with 19 bases between. CDR1 and CDR2 (germline): MNHNY, SVGAGI (reference sequence). CDR3 nucleotide sequence: TGTGCCAGCAGGCCATCACGTGGCGGAAGATACGAGCAGTACTTC. Residues: CASRPSRGGRYEQYF.